This T cell receptor beta chain is drawn from a study of chemoradiotherapy in HPV16-positive cancers. Notes on the study in general: The functional HPV-specific definition rests on just two HPV16-positive patients. Candidate HPV-specific clones and E7-related TCR motifs grew in tumor during treatment.

Worth noting for this clone: Its antigen is unidentified.

Repertoires were sampled repeatedly during chemoradiotherapy. The CDR3 sequence is 12 residues long. V lost 8 bases and J lost 2, with 9 bases in between. Germline assignment: CDR1 MNHEY and CDR2 SVGAGI. Only in-frame clones appear in the TCRdb table, and some are missing; sequencing was by immunoSEQ multiplex PCR. The sample consists of over 10,000 clones, about 88% of them appearing once. The receptor comes from a human donor with HPV-associated anogenital cancer. This chain links TRBV6-5 with TRBJ2-5; D is perhaps TRBD2 (5 bases). The sample in question was blood, obtained from a patient who underwent chemoradiotherapy. The CDR3 spells CASSRDQETQYF. In nucleotides, the CDR3 is TGTGCCAGCTCCCGGGATCAAGAGACCCAGTACTTC.